This TCR beta chain was recovered during a study of identifying expanded T cells in peripheral blood. General study results and limits: Over about two and four weeks, about 17 and 20 clones changed, versus around 1.1 between replicates.

Clones were read by immunoSEQ multiplex PCR, and TCRdb kept only the in-frame ones, dropping some. The sample shows 90,000 to 120,000 clones, 85% to 90% of them seen only once. The germline V gene has CDR1 LGHNA and CDR2 YNFKEQ. The CDR3 has 16 amino acids. With 1 base removed from V and 0 bases from J, the gap between germline ends came to 9 bases. In the case of this clone: What it recognizes is unknown.

This sequence was found in a person between 18 and 75 years old in good health. The chain is built from TRBV4-2 and TRBJ2-2; D not resolved. The material sequenced was blood. CDR3 region: CASSQGAPANTGELFF. DNA for the CDR3: TGTGCCAGCAGCCAAGGGGCTCCAGCGAACACCGGGGAGCTGTTTTTT.